This TCR beta chain appears in the sequencing data of a study of T cells after yellow fever vaccination. For the study at large: SMART-Seq v4 Ultra Low Input served to prepare low-cell-number fractions.

Points from the study as a whole: It was the secondary response that reached its peak faster, day 5 versus 15, but it was weaker. Some clonotypes were seen in both the CD4 and the CD8 compartments. These made up a small share and likely arose from convergent recombination.

Germline V lookup: CDR1 SGHTA, CDR2 FQGNSA. Trimming removed 8 bases from V and 1 base from J, with 8 bases in between. The CDR3 has 12 amino acids. This clonotype was observed many times. Antigen: not known. Template switching with 5'RACE generated the TCR cDNA and added a universal primer site and UMIs. TCRdb reprocessed the 5' RACE reads via MiXCR and lists one record per CDR3 protein. The sample includes fewer than 450,000 distinct CDR3 sequences, almost 4% of them seen just once. The V gene is TRBV7-2, the J gene TRBJ1-1; D ambiguous. The sequences come from PBMCs, collected 5 days after the yellow fever booster vaccination. This clonotype was obtained from a man between 18 and 35 years old who received the YFV17D yellow fever vaccine. CDR3 residues: CASRAGNTEAFF. CDR3 DNA: TGTGCCAGCCGGGCTGGGAACACTGAAGCTTTCTTT.